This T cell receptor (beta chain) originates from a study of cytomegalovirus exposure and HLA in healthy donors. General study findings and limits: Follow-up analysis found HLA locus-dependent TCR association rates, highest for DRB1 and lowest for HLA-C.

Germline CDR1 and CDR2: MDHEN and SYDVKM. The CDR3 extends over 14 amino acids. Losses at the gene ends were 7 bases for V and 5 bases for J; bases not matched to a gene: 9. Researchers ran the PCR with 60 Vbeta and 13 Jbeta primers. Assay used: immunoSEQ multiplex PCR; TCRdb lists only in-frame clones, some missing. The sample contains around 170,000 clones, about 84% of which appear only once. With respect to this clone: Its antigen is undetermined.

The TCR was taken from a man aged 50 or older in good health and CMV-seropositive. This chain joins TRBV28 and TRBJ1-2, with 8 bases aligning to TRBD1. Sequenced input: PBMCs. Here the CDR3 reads CASTKDRGQYGYTF. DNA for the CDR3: TGTGCCAGCACTAAAGACAGGGGCCAGTATGGCTACACCTTC.